The table lists the clone carrying this T cell receptor beta chain with a few counts. Its antigen remains unknown. Germline and junction disagree at one end, which may indicate a read error. The sorted Tregs were CD4+CD25+CD127-/low cells. Constant-region reverse primers amplified full-length variable regions, followed by semi-nested Nested Universal Primer A PCR. TCRdb re-analysed the 5' RACE reads in MiXCR, keeping a single row per CDR3 protein. The sample lists 52,000 or so distinct CDR3 sequences; around 21% were seen once. The CDR3 loop spans 16 amino acids. Germline V CDR1 and CDR2: SGHTA, FQGNSA. Points from the study as a whole: In terms of TCR gene usage, tumor memory CD4+ T cells clustered together with blood and lymph node memory CD4+ cells, as well as with lymph node naive CD4+ cells.

The chain combines TRBV7-2 with TRBJ1-6; 9 bases fit TRBD1. Sequenced sample: tumor-infiltrating Tregs sorted from the breast tumor. The clonotype originates from a female donor with breast cancer. CDR3 coding DNA: TGTGCCAGCAACAATATCGGACAGGGGAGAAATTCACCCCTCCGCTTT. Its protein product is CASNNIGQGRNSPLRF. The complete variable domain, with remaining parts taken from reference TRBV7-2 and TRBJ1-6, reads GAGVSQSPSNKVTEKGKDVELRCDPISGHTALYWYRQSLGQGLEFLIYFQGNSAPDKSGLPSDRFSAERTGGSVSTLTIQRTQQEDSAVYLCASNNIGQGRNSPLRFGNGTRLTVT.